The clone carrying this T cell receptor (beta chain) is labeled as medium-sized. Its antigen is unknown. UMIs and sample barcodes were carried by the TCR alpha and TCR beta cDNA libraries that 5'RACE produced using constant-segment primers. TCRdb reanalysed the 5' RACE reads using MiXCR and keeps one entry per CDR3 protein. The data hold some 180,000 distinct CDR3 sequences, with around 13% observed a single time. These data belong to a study of T-cell memory formation after mild COVID-19. Study-wide context: The study found TCR clusters largely donor specific. General study points: Clones which contracted sat mainly in CM and EM if CD4+, and in EMRA if CD8+.

The CDR3 has 15 amino acids. V was clipped by 6 bases and J by 0 bases, with 9 bases between them. This clonotype originated in a man aged 18 to 30 who had mild COVID-19 (a few samples of this study predate the infection). Cell type and time point are not known. The chain combines TRBV12-3 or TRBV12-4 with TRBJ2-6; no definite D call. Sequences were obtained from PBMCs or a T cell subset sorted from them (not recorded which). For the CDR3, the DNA is TGTGCCAGCAGCCTGTCTTCCTCTGGGGCCAACGTCCTGACTTTC. Amino acid sequence: CASSLSSSGANVLTF.